These 5 T cell receptor beta chains originate from one sample sequenced in a study of response to subunit inactivated influenza vaccine. TCRdb recomputed calls from the RT-PCR reads with MiXCR, one row per CDR3 protein. The repertoire holds 700,000 to 900,000 distinct CDR3 sequences, with about 20% as singletons. The source material was PBMCs from blood, sampled roughly 5 days after vaccination. The receptors derive from a man over 45 who received an inactivated influenza vaccine.

The sample holds a few counts of this clonotype. The V call is TRBV6-2 or TRBV6-3, the J call TRBJ2-7; D not resolved. Germline V gene lookup returns CDR1 MNHEY and CDR2 SVGEGT. V shed 10 bases and J shed 3 bases, with 16 bases lying between them. CDR3 length: 13 residues. CDR3 nucleotide sequence: TGTGCCAACAAACCCCACATCCACTACGAGCAGTACTTC. Encoded protein: CANKPHIHYEQYF.

The rearrangement joins TRBV3-1 to TRBJ2-5, with D possibly being TRBD1 or TRBD2 (6 bases each). CDR1 and CDR2 from the germline V gene are LGHDT and YNNKEL (reference sequence). Trimming pared 2 bases from V and 4 bases from J, leaving 11 bases between. The CDR3 length is 14 residues. The CDR3 protein is CASSQKGGVETQYF. CDR3 nucleotides: TGTGCCAGCAGCCAAAAGGGGGGAGTAGAGACCCAGTACTTC.

This clonotype was seen a few times. The chain has TRBV5-6 and TRBJ2-7, with D perhaps TRBD1 (7 bases). The germline V gene encodes CDR1 SGHDT and CDR2 YYEEEE. Trimming took 4 bases from V and 2 from J, leaving 13 bases between them. The CDR3 is 14 amino acids. Here the CDR3 reads CASSPTGTPYEQYF. CDR3 DNA sequence: TGTGCCAGCAGCCCGACAGGGACTCCCTACGAGCAGTACTTC.

This clonotype was found a few times. V usage is TRBV6-5 and J usage is TRBJ1-1; D unclear. The CDR3 loop spans 16 amino acids. V lost 0 bases and J 1 base, leaving 12 bases between the germline ends. The germline V gene encodes CDR1 MNHEY and CDR2 SVGAGI. The CDR3 sequence is CASSYSMGQWNTEAFF. In nucleotides, the CDR3 is TGTGCCAGCAGTTACTCGATGGGCCAGTGGAACACTGAAGCTTTCTTT.

The genes are TRBV6-1 and TRBJ2-7; 8 bases agree with TRBD1. There are 15 residues in the CDR3. V lost 7 bases, J lost 0 bases, and 8 bases stayed unmatched. Per the germline V gene, CDR1 is MNHNS and CDR2 is SASEGT. Here the CDR3 DNA reads TGTGCCAGCACCGCGGACAGGGTCAGCTCCTACGAGCAGTACTTC. Translating gives CASTADRVSSYEQYF.